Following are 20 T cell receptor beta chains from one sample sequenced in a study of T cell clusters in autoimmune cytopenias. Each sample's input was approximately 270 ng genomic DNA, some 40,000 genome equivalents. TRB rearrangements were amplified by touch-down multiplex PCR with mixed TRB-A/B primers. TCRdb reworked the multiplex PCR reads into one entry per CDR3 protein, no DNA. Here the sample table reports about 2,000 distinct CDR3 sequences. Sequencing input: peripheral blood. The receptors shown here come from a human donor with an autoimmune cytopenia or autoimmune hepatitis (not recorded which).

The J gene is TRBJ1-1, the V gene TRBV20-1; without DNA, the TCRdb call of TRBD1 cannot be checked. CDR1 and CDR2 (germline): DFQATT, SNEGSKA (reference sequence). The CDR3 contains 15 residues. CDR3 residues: CSARRADRPNTEAFF.

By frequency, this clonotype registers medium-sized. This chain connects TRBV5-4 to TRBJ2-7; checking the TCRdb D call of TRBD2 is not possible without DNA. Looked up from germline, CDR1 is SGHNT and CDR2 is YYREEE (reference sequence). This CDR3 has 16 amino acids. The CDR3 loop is CASSSPAGGGSYEQYF.

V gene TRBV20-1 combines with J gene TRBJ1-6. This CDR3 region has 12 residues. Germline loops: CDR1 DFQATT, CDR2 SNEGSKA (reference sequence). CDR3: CSARRMNSPLHF.

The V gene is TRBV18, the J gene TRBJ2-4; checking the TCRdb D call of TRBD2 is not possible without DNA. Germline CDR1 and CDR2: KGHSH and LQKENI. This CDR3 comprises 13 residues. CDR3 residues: CASSPRLVDEQYF.

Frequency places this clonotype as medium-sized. The CDR3 region is CASSLRTSSSQYF. V usage is TRBV12-3 or TRBV12-4 and J usage is TRBJ2-4; the TCRdb call, TRBD2, lacks DNA for checking. This CDR3 has 13 amino acids.

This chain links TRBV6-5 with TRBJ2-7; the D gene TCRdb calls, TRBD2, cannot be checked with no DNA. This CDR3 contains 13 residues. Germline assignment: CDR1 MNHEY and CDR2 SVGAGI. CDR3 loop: CASSPTSGYEQYF.

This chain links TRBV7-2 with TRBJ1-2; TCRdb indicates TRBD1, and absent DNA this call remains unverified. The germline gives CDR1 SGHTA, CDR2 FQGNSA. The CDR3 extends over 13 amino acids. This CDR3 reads CASSLGGAQGYTF.

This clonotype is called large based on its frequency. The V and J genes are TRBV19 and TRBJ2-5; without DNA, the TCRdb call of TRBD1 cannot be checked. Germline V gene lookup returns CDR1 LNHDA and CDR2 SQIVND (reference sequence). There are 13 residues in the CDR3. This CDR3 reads CASSPQGRETQYF.

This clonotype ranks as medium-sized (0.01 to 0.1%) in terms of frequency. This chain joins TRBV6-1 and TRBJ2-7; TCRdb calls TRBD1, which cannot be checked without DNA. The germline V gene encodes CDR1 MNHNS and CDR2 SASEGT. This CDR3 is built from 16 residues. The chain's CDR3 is CASSLTGQATRFEQYF.

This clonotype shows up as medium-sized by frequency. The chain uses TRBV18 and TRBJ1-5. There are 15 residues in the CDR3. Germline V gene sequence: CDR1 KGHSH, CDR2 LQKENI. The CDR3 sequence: CASSDQETGNQPQHF. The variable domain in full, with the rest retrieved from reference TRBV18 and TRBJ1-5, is NAGVMQNPRHLVRRRGQEARLRCSPMKGHSHVYWYRQLPEEGLKFMVYLQKENIIDESGMPKERFSAEFPKEGPSILRIQQVVRGDSAAYFCASSDQETGNQPQHFGDGTRLSIL.

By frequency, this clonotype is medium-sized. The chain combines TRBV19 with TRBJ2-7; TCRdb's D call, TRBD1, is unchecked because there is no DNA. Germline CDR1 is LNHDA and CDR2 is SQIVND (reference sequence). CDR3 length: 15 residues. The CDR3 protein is CASSKPGAATYEQYF.

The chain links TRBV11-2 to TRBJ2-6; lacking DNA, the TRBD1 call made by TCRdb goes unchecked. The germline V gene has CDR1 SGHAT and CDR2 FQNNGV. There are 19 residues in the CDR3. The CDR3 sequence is CASSLATRGGPHWANVLTF.

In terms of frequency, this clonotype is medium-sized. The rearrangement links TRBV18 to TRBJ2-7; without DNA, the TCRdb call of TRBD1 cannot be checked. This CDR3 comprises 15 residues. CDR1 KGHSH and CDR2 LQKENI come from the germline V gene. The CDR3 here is CASSLGQGRAYEQYF.

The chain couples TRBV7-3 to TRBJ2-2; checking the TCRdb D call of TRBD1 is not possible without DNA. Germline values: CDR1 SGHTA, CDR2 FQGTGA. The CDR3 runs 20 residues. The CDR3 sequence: CASSLTASGGGQGRTGELFF. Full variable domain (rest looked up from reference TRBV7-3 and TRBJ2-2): GAGVSQTPSNKVTEKGKYVELRCDPISGHTALYWYRQSLGQGPEFLIYFQGTGAADDSGLPNDRFFAVRPEGSVSTLKIQRTERGDSAVYLCASSLTASGGGQGRTGELFFGEGSRLTVL.

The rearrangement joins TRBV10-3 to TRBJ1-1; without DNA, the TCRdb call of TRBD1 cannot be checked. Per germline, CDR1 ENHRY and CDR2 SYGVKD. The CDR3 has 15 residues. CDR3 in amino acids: CAISATGEGGTEAFF.

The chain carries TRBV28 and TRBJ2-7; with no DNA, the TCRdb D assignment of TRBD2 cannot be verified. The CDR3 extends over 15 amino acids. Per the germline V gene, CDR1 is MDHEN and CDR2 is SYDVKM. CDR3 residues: CASSSRGSITYEQYF. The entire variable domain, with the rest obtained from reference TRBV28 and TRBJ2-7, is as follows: DVKVTQSSRYLVKRTGEKVFLECVQDMDHENMFWYRQDPGLGLRLIYFSYDVKMKEKGDIPEGYSVSREKKERFSLILESASTNQTSMYLCASSSRGSITYEQYFGPGTRLTVT.

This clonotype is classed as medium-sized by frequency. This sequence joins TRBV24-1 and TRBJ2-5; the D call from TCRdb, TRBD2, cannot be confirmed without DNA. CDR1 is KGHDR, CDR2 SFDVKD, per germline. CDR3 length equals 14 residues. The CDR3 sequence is CATSPRGAQETQYF.

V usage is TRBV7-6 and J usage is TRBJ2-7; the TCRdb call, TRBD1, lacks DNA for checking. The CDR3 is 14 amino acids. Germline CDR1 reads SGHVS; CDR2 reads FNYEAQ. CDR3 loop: CASSLGGQFYEQYF. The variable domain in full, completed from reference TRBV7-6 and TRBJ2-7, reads GAGVSQSPRYKVTKRGQDVALRCDPISGHVSLYWYRQALGQGPEFLTYFNYEAQQDKSGLPNDRFSAERPEGSISTLTIQRTEQRDSAMYRCASSLGGQFYEQYFGPGTRLTVT.

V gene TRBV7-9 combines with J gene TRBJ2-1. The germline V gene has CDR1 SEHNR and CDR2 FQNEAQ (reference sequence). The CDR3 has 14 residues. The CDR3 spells CASSLSGPYNEQFF.

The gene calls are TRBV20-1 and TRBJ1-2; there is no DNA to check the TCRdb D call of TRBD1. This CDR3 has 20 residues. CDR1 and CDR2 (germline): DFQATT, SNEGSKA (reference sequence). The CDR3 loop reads CSARDDIGRGFIRGDYGYTF.